This passage covers 5 T cell receptor beta chains from one sample sequenced in a study of T-cell reconstitution after alpha-beta-depleted transplantation in children. A library of TCRbeta sequences, prepared with unique molecular identifiers, was generated. TCRdb re-called the PCR reads through MiXCR, storing one row per CDR3 protein. The sample lists 100,000 to 120,000 distinct CDR3 sequences; around a tenth were seen once. The sample was PBMCs from the stem cell graft donor, taken from the stem cell graft. Receptors originate from a human donor who donated a stem cell graft to a child with acute lymphoblastic leukemia.

This chain uses TRBV18 with TRBJ2-3; 10 bases align to TRBD2. CDR1 and CDR2 (germline): KGHSH, LQKENI. The V segment lost 0 bases and the J segment 5 bases; nucleotides outside the gene matches: 5. The CDR3 sequence is 16 residues long. Written as DNA, the CDR3 is TGTGCCAGCTCACCACCGAAGCGGGGGGGCGTAGATACGCAGTATTTT. As protein: CASSPPKRGGVDTQYF.

This clonotype was found many times. This rearrangement joins TRBV4-2 to TRBJ2-2; 11 bases fit TRBD2. The CDR3 length is 17 residues. Looked up from germline, CDR1 is LGHNA and CDR2 is YNFKEQ. Trimming cost V 3 bases and J 2 bases; bases outside gene matches: 5. The CDR3 loop is CASSQLGTSGNTGELFF. CDR3 in DNA: TGTGCCAGCAGCCAGCTCGGGACTAGCGGAAACACCGGGGAGCTGTTTTTT.

This clonotype was counted only a few times. The CDR3 region has the DNA TGTGCCAGCAGCCCCCGACAGGGGCCCTTTCAAGAGACCCAGTACTTC. As protein: CASSPRQGPFQETQYF. This chain joins TRBV7-9 and TRBJ2-5; the match to TRBD1 covers 8 bases. The germline V gene encodes CDR1 SEHNR and CDR2 FQNEAQ (reference sequence). CDR3 length equals 16 residues. V lost 5 bases, J lost 2 bases, and 10 bases stayed unmatched.

This clonotype was seen ten or more times. The chain recombines TRBV4-2 with TRBJ1-2; tentative D call: TRBD1 (5 bases). Germline V CDR1 and CDR2: LGHNA, YNFKEQ. This CDR3 is built from 15 residues. Trimming removed 3 bases at V and 4 bases at J, with 15 bases between. Here the CDR3 DNA reads TGTGCCAGCAGCCACAGGACAACGGAGATCTATGGCTACACCTTC. Translated: CASSHRTTEIYGYTF.

This clonotype was found many times. The V call is TRBV20-1, the J call TRBJ2-3, with D maybe TRBD2 (6 bases). The V and J ends lost 4 bases and 4 bases respectively, with 12 bases between them. The CDR3 totals 13 residues. Germline-derived CDR1 and CDR2 are DFQATT and SNEGSKA (reference sequence). In DNA, the CDR3 is TGCAGTGCTAAGGAGGGAGCCCCAGATACGCAGTATTTT. This encodes CSAKEGAPDTQYF.